This passage covers 6 T cell receptor beta chains from one sample sequenced in a study of cytomegalovirus exposure and HLA in healthy donors. The PCR had 60 Vbeta and 13 Jbeta primers. The protocol was immunoSEQ multiplex PCR, while the TCRdb copy is restricted to in-frame clones and leaves out a portion. The sample consists of fewer than 200,000 clones, less than 90% of them appearing once. Material: PBMCs. The receptor source for this set is a girl less than two years old in good health and CMV-seronegative.

The chain links TRBV11-2 to TRBJ2-7; TRBD1 matches at 9 bases. The CDR3 sequence is 16 residues long. From germline, CDR1 is SGHAT and CDR2 FQNNGV. Trimming at V came to 5 bases and at J to 5 bases, leaving 13 bases not matched to a gene. Written as DNA, the CDR3 is TGTGCCAGCAGCCGCGACCAGGACAGGGGAGTTCACGAGCAGTACTTC. It specifies CASSRDQDRGVHEQYF.

The chain is built from TRBV11-2 and TRBJ2-1, with TRBD2 as a possible D gene (6 bases). Per the germline V gene, CDR1 is SGHAT and CDR2 is FQNNGV. CDR3 size: 15 residues. The V end lost 5 bases, the J end lost 7 bases, and 18 bases lay between the germline ends. The CDR3 DNA reads TGTGCCAGCAGCCCCCTGGGACTTGGTGGGAATGAGCAGTTCTTC. Amino acid sequence: CASSPLGLGGNEQFF.

The chain employs TRBV7-9 and TRBJ2-5; D ambiguous. CDR3 length: 15 residues. With 3 bases removed from V and 1 base from J, the gap between germline ends came to 12 bases. Germline V gives CDR1 SEHNR, CDR2 FQNEAQ (reference sequence). CDR3 in amino acids: CASSFDIKLQETQYF. The CDR3 DNA reads as TGTGCCAGCAGCTTCGACATAAAGCTCCAAGAGACCCAGTACTTC.

V and J are TRBV27 and TRBJ2-2; tentative D call: TRBD2 (5 bases). The CDR3 has 14 residues. Trimming removed 3 bases from V and 6 bases from J, with 11 bases in between. Germline lookup yields CDR1 MNHEY and CDR2 SMNVEV (reference sequence). CDR3 in DNA: TGTGCCAGCAGTTTCCCGGCTAGCTCCGGGGAGCTGTTTTTT. This encodes CASSFPASSGELFF.

The chain joins TRBV7-9 to TRBJ2-1; TRBD2 matches at 14 bases. There are 19 residues in the CDR3. Germline V gene sequence: CDR1 SEHNR, CDR2 FQNEAQ (reference sequence). The junction had 10 bases not matched to a gene; V was cut back by 5 bases and J by 1 base. The CDR3 loop reads CASSPWGLAGASSYNEQFF. The CDR3 region has the DNA TGTGCCAGCAGCCCTTGGGGACTAGCGGGGGCTAGTTCCTACAATGAGCAGTTCTTC.

The gene calls are TRBV12-5 and TRBJ1-5; 7 positions match TRBD1. With V trimmed by 8 bases and J by 1 base, 5 bases remained unmatched. Germline values: CDR1 LGHNT, CDR2 FRNRAP. This CDR3 has 14 residues. The CDR3 loop is CASRDSSSNQPQHF. The CDR3 DNA follows: TGTGCTAGTAGGGACAGTTCGAGCAATCAGCCCCAGCATTTT.